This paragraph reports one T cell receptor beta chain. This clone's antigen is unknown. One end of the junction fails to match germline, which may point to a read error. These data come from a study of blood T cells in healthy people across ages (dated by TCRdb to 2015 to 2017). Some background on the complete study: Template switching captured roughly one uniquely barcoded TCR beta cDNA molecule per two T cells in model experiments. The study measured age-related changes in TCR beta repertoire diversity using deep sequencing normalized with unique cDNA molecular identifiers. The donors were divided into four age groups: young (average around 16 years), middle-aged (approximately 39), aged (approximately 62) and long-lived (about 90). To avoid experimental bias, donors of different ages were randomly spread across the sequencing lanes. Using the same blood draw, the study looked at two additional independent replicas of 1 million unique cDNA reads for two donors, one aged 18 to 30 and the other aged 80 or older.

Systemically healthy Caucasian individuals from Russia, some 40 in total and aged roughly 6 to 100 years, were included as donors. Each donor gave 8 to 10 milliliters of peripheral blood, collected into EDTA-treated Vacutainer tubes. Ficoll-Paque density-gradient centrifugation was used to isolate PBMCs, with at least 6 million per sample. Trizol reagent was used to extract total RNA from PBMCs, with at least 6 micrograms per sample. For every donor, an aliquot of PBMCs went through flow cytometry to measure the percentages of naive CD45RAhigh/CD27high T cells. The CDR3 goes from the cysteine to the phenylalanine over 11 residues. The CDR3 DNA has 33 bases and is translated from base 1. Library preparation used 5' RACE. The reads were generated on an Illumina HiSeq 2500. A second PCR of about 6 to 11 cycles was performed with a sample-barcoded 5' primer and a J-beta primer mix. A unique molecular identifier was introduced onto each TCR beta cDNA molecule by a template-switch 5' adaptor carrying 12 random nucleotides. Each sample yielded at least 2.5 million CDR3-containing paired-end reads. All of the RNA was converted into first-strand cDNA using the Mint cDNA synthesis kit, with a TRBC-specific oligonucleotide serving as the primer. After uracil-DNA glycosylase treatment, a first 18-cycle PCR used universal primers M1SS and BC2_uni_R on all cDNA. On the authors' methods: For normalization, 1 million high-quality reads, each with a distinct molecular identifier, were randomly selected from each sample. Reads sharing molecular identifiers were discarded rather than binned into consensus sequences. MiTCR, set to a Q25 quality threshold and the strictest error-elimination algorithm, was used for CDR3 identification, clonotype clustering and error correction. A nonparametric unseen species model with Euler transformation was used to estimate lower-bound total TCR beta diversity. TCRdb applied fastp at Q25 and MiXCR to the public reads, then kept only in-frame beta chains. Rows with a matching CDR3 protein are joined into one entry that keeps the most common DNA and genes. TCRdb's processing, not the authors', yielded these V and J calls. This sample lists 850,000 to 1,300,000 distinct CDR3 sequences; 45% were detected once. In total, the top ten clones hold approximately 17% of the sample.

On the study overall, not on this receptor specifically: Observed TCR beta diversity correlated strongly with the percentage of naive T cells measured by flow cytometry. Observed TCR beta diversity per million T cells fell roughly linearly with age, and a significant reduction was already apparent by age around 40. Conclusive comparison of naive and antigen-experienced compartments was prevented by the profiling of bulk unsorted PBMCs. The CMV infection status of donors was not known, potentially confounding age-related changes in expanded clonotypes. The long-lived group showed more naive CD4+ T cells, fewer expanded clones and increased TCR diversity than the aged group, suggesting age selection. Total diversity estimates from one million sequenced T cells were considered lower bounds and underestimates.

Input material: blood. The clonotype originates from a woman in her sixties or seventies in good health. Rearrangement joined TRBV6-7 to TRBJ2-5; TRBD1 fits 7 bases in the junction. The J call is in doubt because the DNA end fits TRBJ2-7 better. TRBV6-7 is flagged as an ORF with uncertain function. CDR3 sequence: CARDSEYEQYF. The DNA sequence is TGCGCCCGGGACAGCGAGTACGAGCAGTACTTC.